One and the same sample provided the 21 T cell receptor beta chains below, sequenced in a study of vaccination and CD4 T cells after COVID-19. Antigen specificity for these receptors is unknown. The Oncomine TCR Beta short-read assay sequenced DNA from cultured CD4+ T cells. MiXCR was run by TCRdb on the PCR reads, yielding one entry per CDR3 protein. The data contain around 26,000 distinct CDR3 sequences, around three fifths of them seen just once; the ten biggest clones take up approximately 5.4%. As for treatment: approximately 11-day PBMC culture with coronavirus spike peptide pools or control peptides (ViraFEST assay). The material sequenced was CD4+ T cells from blood, cultured in vitro. These receptors were collected from a human donor who had recovered from COVID-19.

This clonotype showed up just once. V gene TRBV30 combines with J gene TRBJ1-1; 9 bases are shared with TRBD1. Trimming cost V 5 bases and J 1 base; bases outside gene matches: 8. The CDR3 runs 15 residues. Per the germline V gene, CDR1 is GTSNPN and CDR2 is SVGIG (reference sequence). Here the CDR3 reads CAWGNRGQWNTEAFF. The CDR3, as DNA: TGTGCCTGGGGAAACAGGGGGCAATGGAACACTGAAGCTTTCTTT.

The chain joins TRBV24-1 to TRBJ2-7; the match to TRBD1 covers 8 bases. The V segment lost 2 bases and the J segment 5 bases; nucleotides outside the gene matches: 4. The CDR3 consists of 14 residues. Germline CDR1 is KGHDR and CDR2 is SFDVKD. The CDR3 sequence: CATSDSGQVHEQYF. The CDR3 DNA follows: TGTGCCACCAGTGATTCGGGACAGGTCCACGAGCAGTACTTC.

This clonotype was seen only a few times. This chain uses TRBV12-3 or TRBV12-4 with TRBJ1-5; 7 bases fit TRBD1. The J segment lost 4 bases and the V segment lost 1 base, leaving 4 bases of the junction unmatched. The CDR3 extends over 15 amino acids. The CDR3 loop reads CASSLGDSVNQPQHF. In nucleotides, the CDR3 is TGTGCCAGCAGTTTAGGGGACAGTGTTAATCAGCCCCAGCATTTT.

This clonotype has a single count. This rearrangement joins TRBV6-1 to TRBJ1-6; D uncertain. The CDR3 contains 12 residues. V was shortened by 8 bases and J by 14 bases, with 16 bases between the two germline ends. Germline V CDR1 and CDR2: MNHNS, SASEGT. CDR3 sequence (DNA): TGTGCCAGCTACCAACCGGGTTTATCCCTCCACTTT. It yields the protein CASYQPGLSLHF.

This clonotype came up a few times. V usage is TRBV6-1 and J usage is TRBJ1-5; 9 positions match TRBD1. The V segment lost 6 bases and the J segment 6 bases; nucleotides outside the gene matches: 6. Germline loops: CDR1 MNHNS, CDR2 SASEGT. This CDR3 has 14 residues. CDR3 nucleotides: TGTGCCAGCAGGGGGGACAGGGTTCGTCAGCCCCAGCATTTT. It specifies CASRGDRVRQPQHF.

The chain uses TRBV7-2 and TRBJ2-3; D may be TRBD1 or TRBD2 (5 bases each). This CDR3 has 17 residues. Germline CDR1 SGHTA, CDR2 FQGNSA. With 4 bases removed from V and 2 bases from J, the gap between germline ends came to 19 bases. CDR3 amino acids: CASSSTGRGAHTDTQYF. DNA for the CDR3: TGTGCCAGCAGCTCAACGGGGCGCGGAGCTCACACAGATACGCAGTATTTT. Complete variable domain (other parts from reference TRBV7-2 and TRBJ2-3): GAGVSQSPSNKVTEKGKDVELRCDPISGHTALYWYRQSLGQGLEFLIYFQGNSAPDKSGLPSDRFSAERTGGSVSTLTIQRTQQEDSAVYLCASSSTGRGAHTDTQYFGPGTRLTVL.

This chain connects TRBV6-1 to TRBJ1-2; no reliable D call. The length of the CDR3 is 14 residues. CDR1 is MNHNS and CDR2 is SASEGT in the germline V gene. Trimming cost V 4 bases and J 8 bases, with 17 bases left between them. In nucleotides, the CDR3 is TGTGCCAGCAGTGTGCCGGCCACCCCTTCGGGCTACACCTTC. As protein: CASSVPATPSGYTF.

The J gene is TRBJ1-2, the V gene TRBV6-1; 9 bases map to TRBD1. The V gene's germline CDR1 is MNHNS and CDR2 SASEGT. Trimming at V came to 10 bases and at J to 6 bases, leaving 15 bases not matched to a gene. The CDR3 is 15 amino acids. The CDR3 protein is CATSPRTGEDNGYTF. Written as DNA, the CDR3 is TGTGCCACCAGCCCTCGGACAGGGGAAGATAATGGCTACACCTTC.

This rearrangement joins TRBV6-5 to TRBJ2-1; 13 bases fit TRBD2. V shed 2 bases and J 6 bases; nucleotides not matched to a gene: 4. Germline CDR1 and CDR2: MNHEY and SVGAGI. This CDR3 is 16 amino acids long. The CDR3 DNA sequence: TGTGCCAGCAGTTACCGAACTAGCGGGAGGGCCAATGAGCAGTTCTTC. Translating gives CASSYRTSGRANEQFF.

This clonotype occurred a few times. The rearrangement links TRBV10-3 to TRBJ1-2, with D tentatively TRBD1 (5 bases). The germline gives CDR1 ENHRY, CDR2 SYGVKD. There are 13 residues in the CDR3. V was shortened by 4 bases and J by 4 bases, with 10 bases between the two germline ends. CDR3 amino acids: CAISGGQGYGYTF. Written as DNA, the CDR3 is TGTGCCATCAGTGGAGGGCAGGGCTATGGCTACACCTTC.

The chain links TRBV4-1 to TRBJ1-2; 10 bases are a match to TRBD1. The V gene end was trimmed by 2 bases and the J gene end by 0 bases; junction bases not matched to a gene: 9. This CDR3 region has 18 residues. CDR1 is MGHRA and CDR2 is YSYEKL in the germline V gene. The DNA for the CDR3 is TGCGCCAGCAGCCAACCCCCGGGACAGGGGATTACTAACTATGGCTACACCTTC. Encoded protein: CASSQPPGQGITNYGYTF.

The sample holds a few counts of this clonotype. The V gene is TRBV6-2 or TRBV6-3, the J gene TRBJ1-2; D is unresolved. In germline, CDR1 is MNHEY, CDR2 SVGEGT. With 10 bases removed from V and 4 bases from J, the gap between germline ends came to 10 bases. This CDR3 has 11 amino acids. The CDR3 sequence: CATKRAYGYTF. The CDR3 DNA sequence: TGTGCCACCAAAAGGGCCTATGGCTACACCTTC.

This chain links TRBV11-1 with TRBJ1-3, with D tentatively TRBD1 (6 bases). From germline, CDR1 is SGHAT and CDR2 FQDESV (reference sequence). This CDR3 is 14 amino acids long. V lost 5 bases and J 4 bases, leaving 12 bases between the germline ends. CDR3 DNA sequence: TGTGCCAGCAGCCGACGGACAGAAGGAAACACCATATATTTT. This codes for CASSRRTEGNTIYF.

This chain connects TRBV27 to TRBJ2-4; D unclear. Germline V gene data show CDR1 as MNHEY and CDR2 as SMNVEV (reference sequence). V was shortened by 5 bases and J by 8 bases, with 7 bases between the two germline ends. The CDR3 totals 11 residues. DNA of the CDR3: TGTGCCAGCAGTCTCTATCACATTCAGTACTTC. This encodes CASSLYHIQYF.

V gene TRBV7-2 combines with J gene TRBJ1-4; no definite D call. V shed 1 base and J shed 8 bases, with 8 bases lying between them. This CDR3 has 13 amino acids. Germline CDR1 is SGHTA and CDR2 is FQGNSA. The CDR3 spells CASSLVADEKLFF. The CDR3, as DNA: TGTGCCAGCAGCTTAGTTGCAGACGAAAAACTGTTTTTT.

The rearrangement joins TRBV7-2 to TRBJ1-2; tentative D call: TRBD1 (5 bases). The CDR3 contains 13 residues. V gave up 0 bases and J gave up 7 bases, with 9 bases separating them. Germline V CDR1 and CDR2: SGHTA, FQGNSA. The CDR3 region is CASSLAGAFGYTF. The CDR3, as DNA: TGTGCCAGCAGCTTAGCCGGGGCCTTTGGCTACACCTTC.

This clonotype came up a few times. CDR3 DNA sequence: TGTGCAAGTCGCTTACCTGACGGCGCGAACACCGGGGAGCTGTTTTTT. This gives the protein CASRLPDGANTGELFF. The chain is built from TRBV12-2 and TRBJ2-2. TRBV12-2 is noted as a pseudogene. The CDR3 has 16 residues.

CDR3 residues: CSARATGKAFF. CDR3 DNA: TGCAGTGCTAGAGCGACAGGGAAAGCTTTCTTT. The V call is TRBV20-1, the J call TRBJ1-1; 7 bases are a match to TRBD1. The CDR3 has 11 amino acids. With 1 base clipped from V and 9 bases from J, the junction kept 2 bases outside the gene matches. Looked up from germline, CDR1 is DFQATT and CDR2 is SNEGSKA (reference sequence).

The chain has TRBV20-1 and TRBJ1-3, with unresolved D. V was pared by 3 bases and J by 4 bases, with 10 bases between. Germline lookup yields CDR1 DFQATT and CDR2 SNEGSKA (reference sequence). This CDR3 spans 13 amino acids. The CDR3 bases are TGCAGTGCTAGCCGCGACGTCGGAAACACCATATATTTT. Amino acids: CSASRDVGNTIYF.

The genes are TRBV5-1 and TRBJ1-5, with D possibly matching TRBD1 (5 bases). This CDR3 is 15 amino acids long. From germline, CDR1 is SGHRS and CDR2 YFSETQ. Trimming cost V 0 bases and J 0 bases, with 7 bases left between them. The CDR3 spells CASSLGQPSNQPQHF. Here the CDR3 DNA reads TGCGCCAGCAGCTTGGGACAGCCTAGCAATCAGCCCCAGCATTTT.

Only a few counts were recorded for this clonotype. The V call is TRBV20-1, the J call TRBJ1-1; no definite D call. This CDR3 is built from 15 residues. CDR1 and CDR2 from the germline V gene are DFQATT and SNEGSKA (reference sequence). Between the trimmed V and J ends, which lost 6 bases and 0 bases, there was a span of 17 bases. The CDR3 DNA is TGCAGTGCCCCCGGACGGTTAAGAATGAACACTGAAGCTTTCTTT. This gives the protein CSAPGRLRMNTEAFF.